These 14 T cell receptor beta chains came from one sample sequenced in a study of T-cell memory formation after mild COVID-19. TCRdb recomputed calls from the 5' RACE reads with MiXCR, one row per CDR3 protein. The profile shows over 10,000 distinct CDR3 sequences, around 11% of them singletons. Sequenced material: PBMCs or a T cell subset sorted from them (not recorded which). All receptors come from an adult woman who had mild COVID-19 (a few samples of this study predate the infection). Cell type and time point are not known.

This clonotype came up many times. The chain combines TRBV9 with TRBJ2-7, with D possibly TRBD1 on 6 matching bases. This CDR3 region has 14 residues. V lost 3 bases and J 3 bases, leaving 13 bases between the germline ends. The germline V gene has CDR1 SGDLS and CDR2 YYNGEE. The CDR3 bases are TGTGCCAGCAGCGAAGACCCGGGACACTACGAGCAGTACTTC. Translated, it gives CASSEDPGHYEQYF.

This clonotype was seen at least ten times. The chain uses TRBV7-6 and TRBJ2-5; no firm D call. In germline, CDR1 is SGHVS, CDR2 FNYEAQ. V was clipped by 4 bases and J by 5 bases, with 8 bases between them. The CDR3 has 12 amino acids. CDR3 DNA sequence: TGTGCCAGCAGCTCACCGCGGGAGACCCAGTACTTC. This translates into CASSSPRETQYF. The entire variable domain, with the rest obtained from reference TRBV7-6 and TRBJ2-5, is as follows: GAGVSQSPRYKVTKRGQDVALRCDPISGHVSLYWYRQALGQGPEFLTYFNYEAQQDKSGLPNDRFSAERPEGSISTLTIQRTEQRDSAMYRCASSSPRETQYFGPGTRLLVL.

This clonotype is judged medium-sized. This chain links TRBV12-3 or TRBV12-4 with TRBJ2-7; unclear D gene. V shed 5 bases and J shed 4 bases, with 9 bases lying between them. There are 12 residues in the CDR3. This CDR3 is CASSLSGYEQYF. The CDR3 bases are TGTGCCAGCAGTCTATCTGGTTACGAGCAGTACTTC.

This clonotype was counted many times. CDR3 nucleotides: TGTGCCAGCAGCTCCGGGACAGGGGGGTTTCTGGTAGGAACTCGGTACTACGAGCAGTACTTC. Its translation: CASSSGTGGFLVGTRYYEQYF. The chain employs TRBV7-8 and TRBJ2-7, with 11 bases fitting TRBD1. Per the germline V gene, CDR1 is SGHVS and CDR2 is FQNEAQ. This CDR3 has 21 residues. The V gene end was trimmed by 4 bases and the J gene end by 3 bases; junction bases not matched to a gene: 23.

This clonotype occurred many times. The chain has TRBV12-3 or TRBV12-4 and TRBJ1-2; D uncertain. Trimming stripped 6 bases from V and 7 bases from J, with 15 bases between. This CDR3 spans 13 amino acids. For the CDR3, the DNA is TGTGCCAGCAGGTCTCCAGAGCAGCGTGGCTACACCTTC. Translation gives CASRSPEQRGYTF.

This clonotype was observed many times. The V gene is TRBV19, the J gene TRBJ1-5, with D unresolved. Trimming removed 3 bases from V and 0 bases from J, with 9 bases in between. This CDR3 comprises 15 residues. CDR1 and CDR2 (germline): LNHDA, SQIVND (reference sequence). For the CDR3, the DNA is TGTGCCAGTAGTATCAAGGGTAATAGCAATCAGCCCCAGCATTTT. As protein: CASSIKGNSNQPQHF. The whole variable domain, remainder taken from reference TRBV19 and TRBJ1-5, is DGGITQSPKYLFRKEGQNVTLSCEQNLNHDAMYWYRQDPGQGLRLIYYSQIVNDFQKGDIAEGYSVSREKKESFPLTVTSAQKNPTAFYLCASSIKGNSNQPQHFGDGTRLSIL.

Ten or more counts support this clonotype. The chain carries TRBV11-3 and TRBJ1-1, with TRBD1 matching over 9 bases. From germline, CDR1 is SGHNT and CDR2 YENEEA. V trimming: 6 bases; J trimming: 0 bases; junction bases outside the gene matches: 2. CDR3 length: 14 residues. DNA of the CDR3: TGTGCCAGCAGACAGGGGGCCATGAACACTGAAGCTTTCTTT. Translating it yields CASRQGAMNTEAFF.

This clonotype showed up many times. The CDR3, as DNA: TGCGCCAGCAGCCAAGAACCCCCGGCGGGGGGGTCATACACAGATACGCAGTATTTT. Amino acid sequence: CASSQEPPAGGSYTDTQYF. The gene calls are TRBV4-1 and TRBJ2-3; TRBD2 aligns across 9 bases. Germline CDR1 MGHRA, CDR2 YSYEKL. J gave up 2 bases and V 0 bases, and 12 bases lay outside the gene matches. This CDR3 comprises 19 residues.

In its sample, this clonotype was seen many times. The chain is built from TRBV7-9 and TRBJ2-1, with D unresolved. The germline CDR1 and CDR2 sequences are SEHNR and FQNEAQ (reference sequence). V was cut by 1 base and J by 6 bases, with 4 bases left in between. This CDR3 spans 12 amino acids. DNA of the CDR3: TGTGCCAGCAGCTTAGGAGTCAATGAGCAGTTCTTC. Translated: CASSLGVNEQFF.

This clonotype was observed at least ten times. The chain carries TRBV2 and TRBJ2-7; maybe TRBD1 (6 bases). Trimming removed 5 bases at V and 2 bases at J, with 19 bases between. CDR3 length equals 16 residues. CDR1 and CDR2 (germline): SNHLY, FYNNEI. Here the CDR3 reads CASSYIQTGLAYEQYF. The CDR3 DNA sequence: TGTGCCAGCAGTTACATTCAAACAGGGCTTGCCTACGAGCAGTACTTC.

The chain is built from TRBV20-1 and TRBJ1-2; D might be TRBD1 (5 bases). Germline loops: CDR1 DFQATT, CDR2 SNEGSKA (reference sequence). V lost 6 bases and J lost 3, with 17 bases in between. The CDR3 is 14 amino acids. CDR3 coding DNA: TGCAGTGCGAATTCGTGGGGGGACGACTATGGCTACACCTTC. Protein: CSANSWGDDYGYTF.

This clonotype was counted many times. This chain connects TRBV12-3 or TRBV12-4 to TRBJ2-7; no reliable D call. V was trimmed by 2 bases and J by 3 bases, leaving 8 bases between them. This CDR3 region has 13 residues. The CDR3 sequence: CASSLNIFYEQYF. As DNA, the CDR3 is TGTGCCAGCAGTTTAAACATATTCTACGAGCAGTACTTC.

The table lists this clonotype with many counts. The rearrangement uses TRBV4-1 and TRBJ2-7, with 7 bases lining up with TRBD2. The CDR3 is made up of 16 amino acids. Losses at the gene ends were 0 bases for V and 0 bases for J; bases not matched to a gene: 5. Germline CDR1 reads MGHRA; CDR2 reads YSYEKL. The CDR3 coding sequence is TGCGCCAGCAGCCAAGAGCTAGCGGTAAGCTCCTACGAGCAGTACTTC. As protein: CASSQELAVSSYEQYF.

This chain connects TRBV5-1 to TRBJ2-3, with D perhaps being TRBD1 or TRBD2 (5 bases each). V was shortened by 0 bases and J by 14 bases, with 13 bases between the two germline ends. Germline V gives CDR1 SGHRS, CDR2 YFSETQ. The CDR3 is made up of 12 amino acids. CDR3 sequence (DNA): TGCGCCAGCAGCTTGGACCAGGGACCCCTGTATTTT. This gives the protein CASSLDQGPLYF.